A selection of T cell receptor beta chains follows, all from one sample in a study of human T cells and chemical hapten exposure. TCRdb reprocessed the RACE reads via MiXCR and lists one record per CDR3 protein. The repertoire holds fewer than 200,000 distinct CDR3 sequences, with nearly 30% as singletons. The sample consisted of whole blood, taken in connection with sensitization to the hapten diphenylcyclopropenone (DPC). All receptors derive from a woman aged 25-40 years with alopecia areata. Some clones in this sample may be carry-over from other donors' samples. CDR3s leave out the opening cysteine and the closing phenylalanine or tryptophan. Fields, in order: CDR3 length, J gene, V gene, CDR3 protein.

len: 13
j_gene: TRBJ1-5
v_gene: TRBV20-1
CDR3aa: SARRGQGSNQPQH

len: 11
j_gene: TRBJ2-5
v_gene: TRBV19
CDR3aa: ASSEGAQETQY

len: 12
j_gene: TRBJ2-5
v_gene: TRBV7-2
CDR3aa: ASSSPPWLETQY

len: 11
j_gene: TRBJ2-1
v_gene: TRBV28
CDR3aa: ASNRGGVGEQF

len: 13
j_gene: TRBJ2-5
v_gene: TRBV10-1
CDR3aa: ASRGREFPRETQY

len: 13
j_gene: TRBJ1-3
v_gene: TRBV5-8
CDR3aa: ASSLDASSGNTIY

len: 10
j_gene: TRBJ2-7
v_gene: TRBV27
CDR3aa: ATASVLYEQY

len: 12
j_gene: TRBJ1-2
v_gene: TRBV28
CDR3aa: ASSFTEINYGYT

len: 9
j_gene: TRBJ2-1
v_gene: TRBV20-1
CDR3aa: SAMTSDEQF

len: 15
j_gene: TRBJ2-6
v_gene: TRBV7-9
CDR3aa: ASSLGTGGGGANVLT

len: 13
j_gene: TRBJ2-2
v_gene: TRBV28
CDR3aa: ASTRQQGFTGELF

len: 15
j_gene: TRBJ2-2
v_gene: TRBV7-2
CDR3aa: ASSYAVGFANTGELF

len: 10
j_gene: TRBJ1-1
v_gene: TRBV30
CDR3aa: AWRGVNTEAF

len: 12
j_gene: TRBJ2-7
v_gene: TRBV10-3
CDR3aa: AISGKGSSDEQY

len: 12
j_gene: TRBJ1-1
v_gene: TRBV18
CDR3aa: ASSPAQGRTEAF

len: 13
j_gene: TRBJ2-7
v_gene: TRBV20-1
CDR3aa: SASNLGTSAREQY

len: 10
j_gene: TRBJ2-7
v_gene: TRBV28
CDR3aa: ASKEGAVEQY

len: 13
j_gene: TRBJ1-3
v_gene: TRBV7-2
CDR3aa: ASSVDSAAGNTIY

len: 11
j_gene: TRBJ2-4
v_gene: TRBV20-1
CDR3aa: SARDLQPNIQY

len: 12
j_gene: TRBJ2-6
v_gene: TRBV20-1
CDR3aa: SATGGGGANVLT

len: 12
j_gene: TRBJ1-1
v_gene: TRBV29-1
CDR3aa: SVEEQPANTEAF

len: 10
j_gene: TRBJ1-4
v_gene: TRBV20-1
CDR3aa: SGQTENEKLF

len: 14
j_gene: TRBJ1-3
v_gene: TRBV5-1
CDR3aa: ASSLGPGTAGNTIY

len: 16
j_gene: TRBJ2-5
v_gene: TRBV11-3
CDR3aa: ASSPGVAGGLLSETQY

len: 12
j_gene: TRBJ2-1
v_gene: TRBV29-1
CDR3aa: SVVSGGGVYEQF

len: 13
j_gene: TRBJ2-7
v_gene: TRBV5-4
CDR3aa: ASSVPGQGVYEQY

len: 11
j_gene: TRBJ2-3
v_gene: TRBV7-2
CDR3aa: ASSLSDTDTQY

len: 10
j_gene: TRBJ2-7
v_gene: TRBV3-1
CDR3aa: ASSQVGAEQY

len: 13
j_gene: TRBJ2-5
v_gene: TRBV10-2
CDR3aa: ASLKAFQTGETQY

len: 11
j_gene: TRBJ1-1
v_gene: TRBV6-1
CDR3aa: ASSRTEGDEAF

len: 13
j_gene: TRBJ2-1
v_gene: TRBV4-3
CDR3aa: ASSHLRQGKNEQF

len: 13
j_gene: TRBJ2-3
v_gene: TRBV7-2
CDR3aa: ASSLSAGSTDTQY

len: 13
j_gene: TRBJ1-6
v_gene: TRBV28
CDR3aa: ASTGTGSYNSPLH

len: 12
j_gene: TRBJ1-1
v_gene: TRBV28
CDR3aa: ASIPRKLDTEAF

len: 12
j_gene: TRBJ2-7
v_gene: TRBV19
CDR3aa: ASSGQQGFHEQY

len: 15
j_gene: TRBJ2-3
v_gene: TRBV5-6
CDR3aa: VSSLIAAAGSADTQY

len: 13
j_gene: TRBJ2-5
v_gene: TRBV7-2
CDR3aa: ASSLTGRVSETQY

len: 13
j_gene: TRBJ2-7
v_gene: TRBV6-2/TRBV6-3
CDR3aa: ASSDGHSGVEYWY

len: 10
j_gene: TRBJ2-1
v_gene: TRBV20-1
CDR3aa: SAGGVGHEQF

len: 14
j_gene: TRBJ2-5
v_gene: TRBV5-1
CDR3aa: ASSLGPGQGKETQY

len: 12
j_gene: TRBJ2-2
v_gene: TRBV9
CDR3aa: ASSANLAPGELF

len: 12
j_gene: TRBJ1-2
v_gene: TRBV20-1
CDR3aa: SADQRDRDYGYT

len: 14
j_gene: TRBJ2-5
v_gene: TRBV4-1
CDR3aa: ASSQVLPGGQETQY

len: 11
j_gene: TRBJ1-1
v_gene: TRBV4-3
CDR3aa: ASSIESDTEAF

len: 12
j_gene: TRBJ1-1
v_gene: TRBV5-1
CDR3aa: ASSSGQGMGYAF

len: 12
j_gene: TRBJ2-2
v_gene: TRBV30
CDR3aa: AWSRQGFTGELF

len: 12
j_gene: TRBJ1-6
v_gene: TRBV10-3
CDR3aa: AISGDRGYSPLH

len: 12
j_gene: TRBJ2-7
v_gene: TRBV7-9
CDR3aa: ASSQTGGTYEQY

len: 14
j_gene: TRBJ2-1
v_gene: TRBV24-1
CDR3aa: ATSDFGKGSYNEQF

len: 10
j_gene: TRBJ1-2
v_gene: TRBV28
CDR3aa: ASSEGGEGYT

len: 12
j_gene: TRBJ1-6
v_gene: TRBV21-1
CDR3aa: ASSRTGKSSPLH

len: 10
j_gene: TRBJ2-3
v_gene: TRBV5-1
CDR3aa: ASSLEVDTQY

len: 12
j_gene: TRBJ1-3
v_gene: TRBV20-1
CDR3aa: SARETGSGNTIY

len: 12
j_gene: TRBJ2-1
v_gene: TRBV27
CDR3aa: ASSLTISYNEQF

len: 11
j_gene: TRBJ2-1
v_gene: TRBV28
CDR3aa: ASSLRDRREQF